The next 15 T cell receptor beta chains were all read from a single sample in a study of blood T cell repertoires in COVID-19. The table came from immunoSEQ multiplex PCR; TCRdb's copy has only in-frame clones and leaves some out. The sample records nearly 110,000 clones, 85% to 95% being singletons. Sample: peripheral blood. Receptors were obtained from a woman aged 25 to 45 with acute or convalescent COVID-19.

This clone was counted between two and nine times. This rearrangement joins TRBV29-1 to TRBJ1-1; D gene unclear. V was pared by 2 bases and J by 1 base, with 8 bases between. Germline V gene lookup returns CDR1 SQVTM and CDR2 ANQGSEA. This CDR3 has 13 amino acids. The CDR3 loop reads CSVESDSNTEAFF. The CDR3 DNA is TGCAGCGTTGAATCGGACTCGAACACTGAAGCTTTCTTT.

This clone has just one count. The J gene is TRBJ2-7, the V gene TRBV3-1 (or the pseudogene TRBV3-2); 12 nucleotides agree with TRBD1. V shed 3 bases, J shed 6 bases, and the junction held 6 bases outside the gene matches. Germline CDR1 LGHDT, CDR2 YNNKEL (reference sequence). CDR3 length: 15 amino acids. CDR3 in DNA: TGTGCCAGCAGCCAGATGGGACAGGGGGCCAGCGAGCAGTACTTC. Its protein is CASSQMGQGASEQYF.

This rearrangement joins TRBV2 to TRBJ2-3, with a weak D call TRBD2 (6 bases). CDR1 is SNHLY and CDR2 is FYNNEI in the germline V gene. The CDR3 has 15 residues. Deletions cut 4 bases from V and 0 bases from J, with 11 bases between. In DNA form, the CDR3 reads TGTGCCAGCAGTGTGGGACTTACTAGCACAGATACGCAGTATTTT. This encodes CASSVGLTSTDTQYF.

The V call is TRBV3-1 (or the pseudogene TRBV3-2), the J call TRBJ1-3; maybe TRBD1 (5 bases). The V gene's germline CDR1 is LGHDT and CDR2 YNNKEL (reference sequence). Trimming shortened V by 0 bases and J by 0 bases, and 21 bases separated the two germline ends. The CDR3 is 20 residues long. The CDR3 DNA reads as TGTGCCAGCAGCCAAGATACCCCTTTTAAGGGGATACACTCTGGAAACACCATATATTTT. Residues: CASSQDTPFKGIHSGNTIYF.

The chain joins TRBV9 to TRBJ1-1; 10 nucleotides line up with TRBD1. The CDR3 has 13 amino acids. Germline-derived CDR1 and CDR2 are SGDLS and YYNGEE. The J segment lost 4 bases and the V segment lost 4 bases, leaving 1 base of the junction unmatched. The CDR3 coding sequence is TGTGCCAGCAGCTGGACAGGGGGCACTGAAGCTTTCTTT. It encodes CASSWTGGTEAFF.

The CDR3 loop reads CASSYGGGGQPQHF. The DNA of the CDR3 is TGTGCCAGCAGTTACGGCGGGGGAGGTCAGCCCCAGCATTTT. This chain connects TRBV6-6 to TRBJ1-5; a weak D match, TRBD1 (5 bases). This CDR3 is 14 amino acids long. CDR1 and CDR2 (germline): MNHNY, SVGAGI (reference sequence). V was clipped by 2 bases and J by 6 bases, with 11 bases between them.

The chain joins TRBV18 to TRBJ1-4, with a tentative D call TRBD1 (5 bases). The CDR3 runs 16 residues. The V gene lost 2 bases and the J gene lost 6 bases, with 16 bases spanning the gap. Germline V gene lookup returns CDR1 KGHSH and CDR2 LQKENI. In DNA, the CDR3 is TGTGCCAGCTCACCATTCCCCCCAGGGATGGATGAAAAACTGTTTTTT. Amino acid sequence: CASSPFPPGMDEKLFF. Combining the CDR3 with reference TRBV18 and TRBJ1-4 gives the whole variable domain NAGVMQNPRHLVRRRGQEARLRCSPMKGHSHVYWYRQLPEEGLKFMVYLQKENIIDESGMPKERFSAEFPKEGPSILRIQQVVRGDSAAYFCASSPFPPGMDEKLFFGSGTQLSVL.

This chain connects TRBV7-8 to TRBJ1-3; D is possibly TRBD1 (5 bases). Germline-derived CDR1 and CDR2 are SGHVS and FQNEAQ. V was pared by 5 bases and J by 1 base, with 12 bases between. This CDR3 is built from 15 residues. The CDR3 bases are TGTGCCAGCAGCCCCGGGGGGAGGTCTGGAAACACCATATATTTT. It is translated as CASSPGGRSGNTIYF.

This chain links TRBV3-1 (or the pseudogene TRBV3-2) with TRBJ2-1; TRBD2 aligns across 12 bases. This CDR3 has 16 residues. Per the germline V gene, CDR1 is LGHDT and CDR2 is YNNKEL (reference sequence). V trimming: 4 bases; J trimming: 3 bases; junction bases outside the gene matches: 4. CDR3 region: CASSLTSGRFYNEQFF. CDR3 nucleotides: TGTGCCAGCAGCCTAACTAGCGGGAGGTTCTACAATGAGCAGTTCTTC.

The chain is built from TRBV6-1 and TRBJ2-3, with 10 positions matching TRBD2. Trimming took 2 bases from V and 4 from J; bases not matched to a gene: 0. Per germline, CDR1 MNHNS and CDR2 SASEGT. The CDR3 sequence is 14 residues long. CDR3 amino acids: CASSELAGADTQYF. The CDR3 nucleotides are TGTGCCAGCAGTGAACTAGCGGGAGCAGATACGCAGTATTTT.

The genes are TRBV11-3 and TRBJ2-2, with a tentative D call TRBD1 (6 bases). Trimming shortened V by 5 bases and J by 0 bases, and 13 bases separated the two germline ends. This CDR3 comprises 16 residues. From germline, CDR1 is SGHNT and CDR2 YENEEA. The chain's CDR3 is CASSARDITNTGELFF. In DNA, the CDR3 is TGTGCCAGCAGCGCCCGGGACATAACGAACACCGGGGAGCTGTTTTTT.

The gene calls are TRBV12-5 and TRBJ2-3, with a tentative D call TRBD1 (6 bases). The germline V and J ends were trimmed by 1 base and 1 base, with 15 bases remaining between them. The germline V gene encodes CDR1 LGHNT and CDR2 FRNRAP. This CDR3 spans 17 amino acids. For the CDR3, the DNA is TGTGCTAGTGGTTTGGCCTCCGGGACACTACGCACAGATACGCAGTATTTT. Translated, it gives CASGLASGTLRTDTQYF.

V usage is TRBV10-1 and J usage is TRBJ1-1, with D perhaps TRBD1 (5 bases). V was pared by 0 bases and J by 3 bases, with 8 bases between. The CDR3 contains 14 residues. Germline V gene lookup returns CDR1 WNHNN and CDR2 SYGVQD (reference sequence). This chain's CDR3 is CASSESGGDTEAFF. The CDR3 DNA reads TGCGCCAGCAGTGAGTCTGGGGGGGACACTGAAGCTTTCTTT.

The chain employs TRBV28 and TRBJ2-3; 14 bases are a match to TRBD2. The CDR3 runs 16 residues. With V trimmed by 1 base and J by 9 bases, 6 bases remained unmatched. The germline gives CDR1 MDHEN, CDR2 SYDVKM. The chain's CDR3 is CASSLSGTSGRGTQYF. CDR3 nucleotide sequence: TGTGCCAGCAGTTTATCCGGGACTAGCGGGAGAGGAACGCAGTATTTT.

The rearrangement links TRBV11-2 to TRBJ2-7; D possibly corresponds to TRBD2 (5 bases). The CDR3 consists of 16 residues. V was trimmed by 0 bases and J by 2 bases, leaving 14 bases between them. Germline CDR1 and CDR2: SGHAT and FQNNGV. Written as DNA, the CDR3 is TGTGCCAGCAGCTTAGATGCAAGGAGGCCGACCTACGAGCAGTACTTC. Translating it yields CASSLDARRPTYEQYF. The variable domain in full, completed from reference TRBV11-2 and TRBJ2-7, reads EAGVAQSPRYKIIEKRQSVAFWCNPISGHATLYWYQQILGQGPKLLIQFQNNGVVDDSQLPKDRFSAERLKGVDSTLKIQPAKLEDSAVYLCASSLDARRPTYEQYFGPGTRLTVT.